This T cell receptor beta chain was observed in a study of blood T cell repertoires in COVID-19. In the study overall: Both acute and convalescent COVID-19 samples were obtained from the United States, Italy and Spain. The analysed material was cDNA or gDNA that came from T cells, B-cell-depleted T cells, or PBMCs.

Methods used by the authors: Counts of nucleated cells, estimated from reference gene primer amplification, were obtained. Sequencing used immunoSEQ multiplex PCR; TCRdb keeps in-frame clones, though not all of them. V and J calls and clone size come straight from that table; D and trimming were deduced from the DNA. Of 90,000 to 100,000 clones listed, approximately 84% are singletons. This clone was seen only once. V was pared by 2 bases and J by 4 bases, with 16 bases between. CDR3 length equals 16 residues. Germline lookup yields CDR1 SGHTS and CDR2 YDEGEE. Sequencing was performed on peripheral blood. The origin of this receptor is a man in his fifties or sixties with acute or convalescent COVID-19. The chain carries TRBV5-8 and TRBJ1-5; a possible D gene is TRBD1 (5 bases). CDR3 in amino acids: CASSLRWGEGNQPQHF. The DNA of the CDR3 is TGTGCCAGCAGCTTAAGATGGGGGGAGGGGAATCAGCCCCAGCATTTT.